The sample holds one count of the clone carrying this T cell receptor (beta chain). The data derive from a study of cytomegalovirus exposure and HLA in healthy donors. Researchers ran the PCR with 60 Vbeta and 13 Jbeta primers. The protocol was immunoSEQ multiplex PCR, while the TCRdb copy is restricted to in-frame clones and leaves out a portion. The sample includes about 170,000 clones, 85% of them seen just once. This CDR3 is 14 amino acids long. J lost 4 bases, V lost 6 bases, and 0 bases had no gene match. Germline CDR1 MNHNS, CDR2 SASEGT. The TCR sequence derives from a boy aged 2 to 10 in good health and CMV-seronegative. The J gene is TRBJ2-1, the V gene TRBV6-1; TRBD2 agrees at 13 bases. The material sequenced was PBMCs. The CDR3 nucleotides read TGTGCCAGCAGGGGACTAGCGGGATACAATGAGCAGTTCTTC. This codes for CASRGLAGYNEQFF.